Listed below are T cell receptor beta chains from one sample, sequenced in a study of shared clonotypes between healthy human individuals. Sequencing was performed with immunoSEQ multiplex PCR; in TCRdb, only in-frame clones are kept and a portion is missing. Altogether 2 million to 3 million clones are present, more than 80% being singletons, with the ten largest covering under 0.15%. The sample taken for sequencing was naive CD4+ T cells sorted from blood. Receptors originate from a man between 18 and 29 years old in good health. Each CDR3 is given with its conserved first and last residue.

J gene: TRBJ2-5; V gene: TRBV19; CDR3 length: 15; CDR3 protein: CASSIGLAGGETQYF
J gene: TRBJ2-7; V gene: TRBV5-1; CDR3 length: 15; CDR3 protein: CASSLAPEIGHEQYF
J gene: TRBJ2-5; V gene: TRBV18; CDR3 length: 15; CDR3 protein: CASSPQGPGMETQYF
J gene: TRBJ1-6; V gene: TRBV5-1; CDR3 length: 13; CDR3 protein: CASSLGTAYPLHF
J gene: TRBJ1-5; V gene: TRBV7-2; CDR3 length: 14; CDR3 protein: CASSSEQGGQPQHF
J gene: TRBJ1-1; V gene: TRBV2; CDR3 length: 13; CDR3 protein: CASITAANTEAFF
J gene: TRBJ2-2; V gene: TRBV6-6; CDR3 length: 14; CDR3 protein: CASSSTENTGELFF
J gene: TRBJ2-5; V gene: TRBV10-3; CDR3 length: 15; CDR3 protein: CATNGMQGGRETQYF
J gene: TRBJ2-1; V gene: TRBV6-5; CDR3 length: 14; CDR3 protein: CASSLGQGYNEQFF
J gene: -; V gene: TRBV30; CDR3 length: 13; CDR3 protein: CAWSVGEDYEQYF
J gene: TRBJ1-1; V gene: TRBV5-1; CDR3 length: 16; CDR3 protein: CASSLEVVRGTAEAFF
J gene: TRBJ2-1; V gene: TRBV18; CDR3 length: 14; CDR3 protein: CASSPPGPYNEQFF
J gene: TRBJ2-7; V gene: TRBV27; CDR3 length: 17; CDR3 protein: CASSLSLAKIPPYEQYF
J gene: TRBJ1-6; V gene: TRBV6-5; CDR3 length: 15; CDR3 protein: CASSYSRGSNSPLHF
J gene: TRBJ2-7; V gene: TRBV7-2; CDR3 length: 15; CDR3 protein: CASSLGSSASYEQYF
J gene: TRBJ2-3; V gene: TRBV5-1; CDR3 length: 15; CDR3 protein: CASSLFRVGTDTQYF
J gene: TRBJ2-1; V gene: TRBV10-3; CDR3 length: 14; CDR3 protein: CAISAAGEPLSTFF
J gene: TRBJ2-3; V gene: TRBV5-6; CDR3 length: 11; CDR3 protein: CASSSKDTQYF
J gene: TRBJ1-2; V gene: TRBV21-1; CDR3 length: 13; CDR3 protein: CAGRGGTNYGYTF
J gene: TRBJ2-7; V gene: TRBV7-8; CDR3 length: 18; CDR3 protein: CASSLGAPAAVGYYEQYF
J gene: TRBJ2-2; V gene: TRBV9; CDR3 length: 17; CDR3 protein: CASSVDSGGAVTGELFF
J gene: TRBJ1-5; V gene: TRBV5-1; CDR3 length: 15; CDR3 protein: CASSPGTGVNQPQHF
J gene: TRBJ2-7; V gene: TRBV7-8; CDR3 length: 13; CDR3 protein: CASSQGLVYEQYF
J gene: TRBJ2-7; V gene: TRBV10-3; CDR3 length: 12; CDR3 protein: CAISESGYEQYF
J gene: TRBJ2-2; V gene: TRBV10-1; CDR3 length: 15; CDR3 protein: CASSESRGNTGELFF
J gene: TRBJ2-2; V gene: TRBV28; CDR3 length: 15; CDR3 protein: CASSAGTGNTGELFF
J gene: TRBJ1-3; V gene: TRBV11-2; CDR3 length: 15; CDR3 protein: CASSLVTGTGNTIYF
J gene: TRBJ1-3; V gene: TRBV18; CDR3 length: 13; CDR3 protein: CASSPGIENTIYF
J gene: TRBJ2-4; V gene: TRBV6-1; CDR3 length: 17; CDR3 protein: CASSELVSNLAKNIQYF
J gene: TRBJ1-6; V gene: TRBV25-1; CDR3 length: 16; CDR3 protein: CASSEAMGAYNSPLHF
J gene: TRBJ2-1; V gene: TRBV7-2; CDR3 length: 15; CDR3 protein: CASSVLAGAYNEQFF
J gene: TRBJ2-3; V gene: TRBV6-1; CDR3 length: 16; CDR3 protein: CASSEVVSGGADTQYF
J gene: TRBJ2-1; V gene: TRBV9; CDR3 length: 14; CDR3 protein: CASSAGTSGGRWFF
J gene: TRBJ1-2; V gene: TRBV18; CDR3 length: 14; CDR3 protein: CASSPGIQGDGYTF
J gene: TRBJ2-2; V gene: TRBV7-9; CDR3 length: 15; CDR3 protein: CASSRFDKHTGELFF
J gene: TRBJ2-3; V gene: TRBV27; CDR3 length: 17; CDR3 protein: CASRGPLQGYSTDTQYF
J gene: TRBJ2-7; V gene: TRBV7-8; CDR3 length: 14; CDR3 protein: CASSLITLSYEQYF
J gene: TRBJ2-1; V gene: TRBV5-4; CDR3 length: 16; CDR3 protein: CASSLMSGSLYNEQFF
J gene: TRBJ2-2; V gene: TRBV28; CDR3 length: 14; CDR3 protein: CAVISGQNTGELFF
J gene: TRBJ2-3; V gene: TRBV5-4; CDR3 length: 17; CDR3 protein: CASSLDLAGGGTDTQYF
J gene: TRBJ2-7; V gene: TRBV5-1; CDR3 length: 15; CDR3 protein: CASSLVSEPIYEQYF
J gene: TRBJ2-5; V gene: TRBV30; CDR3 length: 12; CDR3 protein: CACSGGGETQYF
J gene: TRBJ1-1; V gene: TRBV6-5; CDR3 length: 16; CDR3 protein: CASSYSLGQENTEAFF
J gene: TRBJ2-1; V gene: TRBV9; CDR3 length: 16; CDR3 protein: CASSVDIGLGYNEQFF
J gene: TRBJ1-4; V gene: TRBV30; CDR3 length: 14; CDR3 protein: CAWREGATNEKLFF
J gene: TRBJ1-1; V gene: TRBV11-3; CDR3 length: 15; CDR3 protein: CASSFSRGVDTEAFF
J gene: TRBJ2-1; V gene: TRBV7-9; CDR3 length: 12; CDR3 protein: CASSLFGDEQFF
J gene: TRBJ1-2; V gene: TRBV2; CDR3 length: 13; CDR3 protein: CASLAGAQNGYTF
J gene: TRBJ2-7; V gene: TRBV19; CDR3 length: 19; CDR3 protein: CASSIDTVGQTGKPYEQYF
J gene: TRBJ2-4; V gene: TRBV27; CDR3 length: 16; CDR3 protein: CASFTPEDRGKNIQYF
J gene: TRBJ1-3; V gene: TRBV7-9; CDR3 length: 14; CDR3 protein: CASSLGGGGNTIYF
J gene: TRBJ2-3; V gene: TRBV2; CDR3 length: 14; CDR3 protein: CASKMRQATDTQYF